This T cell receptor (beta chain) was observed in a study of blood T cell repertoires in COVID-19. Study overall: The United States, Italy and Spain provided the acute and convalescent COVID-19 samples. PBMCs, B-cell-depleted T cells, or T cells were the source of the cDNA or gDNA that made up the material.

The authors' processing: It was from reference gene primer amplification that nucleated cell counts were estimated. Here immunoSEQ multiplex PCR was the method, and the copy in TCRdb shows in-frame clones only, minus some. V, J and clone size are those of that table, while D and trimming were read from the DNA. Of around 200,000 clones listed, 84% are singletons. The length of the CDR3 is 19 residues. Trimming took 0 bases from V and 1 from J; bases not matched to a gene: 14. Sequenced material: peripheral blood. The source is a human donor in a cohort sampled during active COVID-19. V gene TRBV23-1 combines with J gene TRBJ2-5; 7 bases agree with TRBD2. TRBV23-1 is an ORF, and what it does is uncertain. The CDR3 DNA sequence: TGCGCCAGCAGTCAATCGAGCTCAGGGACTAACACTCTCCAAGAGACCCAGTACTTC. Amino acids: CASSQSSSGTNTLQETQYF.